This TCR beta chain was identified in a study of blood T cell repertoires in COVID-19. Study background: The United States, Italy and Spain supplied acute and convalescent COVID-19 samples. Sources were T cells, B-cell-depleted T cells, or PBMCs; the material itself was cDNA or gDNA.

As processed by the authors: It was from reference gene primer amplification that nucleated cell counts were estimated. The method was immunoSEQ multiplex PCR; TCRdb's version includes in-frame clones alone and lacks a portion of them. The DNA was the basis for D and trimming; V, J and clone size are from that table. This sample has under 95,000 clones; more than 75% occur once, and the top ten carry around 5.3%. Trimming stripped 5 bases from V and 2 bases from J, with 10 bases between. Germline V gives CDR1 SNHLY, CDR2 FYNNEI. The CDR3 consists of 14 residues. The sequencing input was peripheral blood. This TCR came from a woman of 80 years or more with acute or convalescent COVID-19. V usage is TRBV2 and J usage is TRBJ1-5; D may be TRBD1 (5 bases). CDR3: CASSRLGRNQPQHF. The CDR3 DNA is TGTGCCAGCAGTCGGCTGGGGCGCAATCAGCCCCAGCATTTT.